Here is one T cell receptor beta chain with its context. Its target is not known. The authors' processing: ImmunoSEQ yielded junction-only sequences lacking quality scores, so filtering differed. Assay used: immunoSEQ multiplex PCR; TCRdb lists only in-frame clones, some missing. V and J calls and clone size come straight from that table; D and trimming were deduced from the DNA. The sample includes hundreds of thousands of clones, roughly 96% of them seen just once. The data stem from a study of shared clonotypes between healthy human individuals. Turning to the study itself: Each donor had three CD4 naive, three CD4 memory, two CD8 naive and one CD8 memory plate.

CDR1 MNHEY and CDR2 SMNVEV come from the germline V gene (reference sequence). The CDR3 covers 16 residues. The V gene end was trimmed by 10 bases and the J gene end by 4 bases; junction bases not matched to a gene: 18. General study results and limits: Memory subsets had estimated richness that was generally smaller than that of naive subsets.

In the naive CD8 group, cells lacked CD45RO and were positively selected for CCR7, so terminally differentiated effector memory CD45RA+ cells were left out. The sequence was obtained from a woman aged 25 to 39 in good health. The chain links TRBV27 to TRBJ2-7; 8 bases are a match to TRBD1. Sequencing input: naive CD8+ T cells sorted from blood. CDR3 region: CATTHSTGAAQYEQYF. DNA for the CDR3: TGTGCCACCACCCACTCGACAGGGGCCGCCCAATACGAGCAGTACTTC.